Shown below are 6 T cell receptor beta chains from a single sample sequenced in a study of T cells after yellow fever vaccination. A single record per CDR3 protein comes from TCRdb applying MiXCR to the 5' RACE reads. The sample consists of fewer than 400,000 distinct CDR3 sequences, around 10% of them appearing once. The source material was CD4+ T cells sorted from PBMCs, sampled 45 days after the yellow fever booster vaccination. These TCRs come from a man aged 18 to 30 who received the YFV17D yellow fever vaccine.

The V gene is TRBV12-3 or TRBV12-4, the J gene TRBJ2-4; 8 nucleotides line up with TRBD1. The CDR3 spans 16 residues. The ends lost 4 bases at V and 0 bases at J; junction bases unmatched: 5. The DNA for the CDR3 is TGTGCCAGCAGTTCCACACAGGGGGTAGCCAAAAACATTCAGTACTTC. The encoded protein is CASSSTQGVAKNIQYF.

This clonotype was seen many times. V usage is TRBV20-1 and J usage is TRBJ2-1; TRBD1 aligns across 9 bases. From germline, CDR1 is DFQATT and CDR2 SNEGSKA (reference sequence). CDR3 length: 14 amino acids. With 6 bases clipped from V and 3 bases from J, the junction kept 6 bases outside the gene matches. CDR3 region: CSAQPGQGYNEQFF. CDR3 coding DNA: TGCAGTGCACAACCGGGACAGGGCTACAATGAGCAGTTCTTC.

Only a few counts were recorded for this clonotype. The rearrangement joins TRBV7-2 to TRBJ2-7; D is unresolved. V was pared by 3 bases and J by 0 bases, with 18 bases between. This CDR3 is built from 17 residues. The V gene's germline CDR1 is SGHTA and CDR2 FQGNSA. The CDR3 sequence is CASSFSGGIRSSYEQYF. The CDR3 nucleotides read TGTGCCAGCAGCTTTAGTGGCGGAATTCGGAGCTCCTACGAGCAGTACTTC.

The chain couples TRBV29-1 to TRBJ2-7, with 9 bases fitting TRBD1. Germline-derived CDR1 and CDR2 are SQVTM and ANQGSEA. The CDR3 loop spans 13 amino acids. The V segment lost 4 bases and the J segment 5 bases; nucleotides outside the gene matches: 6. The CDR3 nucleotides read TGCAGCGTTGCGGGACAGGGTCCCAACGAGCAGTACTTC. It yields the protein CSVAGQGPNEQYF.

Ten or more counts support this clonotype. This rearrangement joins TRBV7-3 to TRBJ2-3; D tentatively fits TRBD1 or TRBD2 (5 bases each). The V end was cut by 5 bases, the J end by 1 base, with 10 bases between. Germline CDR1 and CDR2: SGHTA and FQGTGA. The CDR3 length is 14 residues. The CDR3 DNA sequence: TGTGCCAGCAGCCCGGGACGGGGCACAGATACGCAGTATTTT. This gives the protein CASSPGRGTDTQYF.

The chain uses TRBV14 and TRBJ2-1; D might be TRBD1 or TRBD2, each matching 5 bases. Germline lookup yields CDR1 SGHDN and CDR2 FVKESK. The CDR3 is made up of 18 amino acids. V lost 0 bases and J 6 bases, leaving 21 bases between the germline ends. Here the CDR3 DNA reads TGTGCCAGCAGCCAAGATGTGGTAGGGTCCAGGGAGCGCAATGAGCAGTTCTTC. Translation gives CASSQDVVGSRERNEQFF.